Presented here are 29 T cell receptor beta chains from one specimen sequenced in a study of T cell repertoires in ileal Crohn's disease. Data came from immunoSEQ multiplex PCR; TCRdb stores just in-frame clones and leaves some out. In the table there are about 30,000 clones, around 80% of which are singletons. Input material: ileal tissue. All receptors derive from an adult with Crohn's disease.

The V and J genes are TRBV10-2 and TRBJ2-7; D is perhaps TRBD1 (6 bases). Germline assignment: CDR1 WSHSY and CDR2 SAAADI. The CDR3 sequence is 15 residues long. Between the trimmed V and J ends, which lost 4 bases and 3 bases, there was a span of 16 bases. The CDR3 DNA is TGCGCCAGCAGTGGGCCCAACGGACAGAGCTACGAGCAGTACTTC. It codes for CASSGPNGQSYEQYF.

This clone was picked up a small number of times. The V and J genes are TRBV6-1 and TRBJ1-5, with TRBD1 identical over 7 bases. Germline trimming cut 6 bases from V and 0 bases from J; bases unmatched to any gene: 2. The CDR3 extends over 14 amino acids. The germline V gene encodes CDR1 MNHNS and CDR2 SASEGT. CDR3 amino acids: CASRGQASNQPQHF. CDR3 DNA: TGTGCCAGCAGAGGACAGGCTAGCAATCAGCCCCAGCATTTT.

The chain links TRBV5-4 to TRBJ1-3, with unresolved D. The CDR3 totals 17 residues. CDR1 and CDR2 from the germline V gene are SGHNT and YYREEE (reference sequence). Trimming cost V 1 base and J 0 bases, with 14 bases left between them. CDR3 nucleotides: TGTGCCAGCAGCTTGCTGACGGCAGGTAGCTCTGGAAACACCATATATTTT. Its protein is CASSLLTAGSSGNTIYF.

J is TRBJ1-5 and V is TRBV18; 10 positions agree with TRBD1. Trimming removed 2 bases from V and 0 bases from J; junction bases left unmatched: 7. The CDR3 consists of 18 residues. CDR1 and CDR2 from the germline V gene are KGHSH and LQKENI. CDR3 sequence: CASSPGTGDFYSNQPQHF. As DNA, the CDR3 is TGTGCCAGCTCACCAGGGACAGGGGACTTTTATAGCAATCAGCCCCAGCATTTT.

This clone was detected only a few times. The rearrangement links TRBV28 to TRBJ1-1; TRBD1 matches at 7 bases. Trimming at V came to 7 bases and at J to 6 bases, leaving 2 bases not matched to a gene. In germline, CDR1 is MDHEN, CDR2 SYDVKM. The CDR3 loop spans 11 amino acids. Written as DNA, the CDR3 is TGTGCCAGCAACAGGGGTGCTGAAGCTTTCTTT. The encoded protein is CASNRGAEAFF.

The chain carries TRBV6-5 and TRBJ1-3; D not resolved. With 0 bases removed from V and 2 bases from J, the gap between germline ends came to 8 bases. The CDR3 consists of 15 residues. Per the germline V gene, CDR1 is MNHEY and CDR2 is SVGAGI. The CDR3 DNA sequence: TGTGCCAGCAGTTACTCGGTGCAGGCTGGAAACACCATATATTTT. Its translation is CASSYSVQAGNTIYF.

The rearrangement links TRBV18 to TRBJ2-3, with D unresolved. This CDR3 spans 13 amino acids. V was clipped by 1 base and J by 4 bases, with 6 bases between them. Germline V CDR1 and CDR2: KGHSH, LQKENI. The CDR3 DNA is TGTGCCAGCTCACCACTTAATCCAGATACGCAGTATTTT. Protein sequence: CASSPLNPDTQYF.

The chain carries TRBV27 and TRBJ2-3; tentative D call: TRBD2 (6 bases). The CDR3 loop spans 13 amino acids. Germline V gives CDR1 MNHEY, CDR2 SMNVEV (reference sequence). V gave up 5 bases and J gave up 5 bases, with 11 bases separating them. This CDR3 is CASSLLGGDTQYF. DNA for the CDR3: TGTGCCAGCAGTCTCCTGGGGGGAGATACGCAGTATTTT.

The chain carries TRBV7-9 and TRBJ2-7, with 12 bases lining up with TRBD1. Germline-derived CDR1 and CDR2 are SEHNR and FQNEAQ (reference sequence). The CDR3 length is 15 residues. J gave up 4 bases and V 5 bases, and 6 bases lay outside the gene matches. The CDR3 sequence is CASSRGQGAFYEQYF. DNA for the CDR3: TGTGCCAGCAGCCGGGGACAGGGGGCGTTTTACGAGCAGTACTTC.

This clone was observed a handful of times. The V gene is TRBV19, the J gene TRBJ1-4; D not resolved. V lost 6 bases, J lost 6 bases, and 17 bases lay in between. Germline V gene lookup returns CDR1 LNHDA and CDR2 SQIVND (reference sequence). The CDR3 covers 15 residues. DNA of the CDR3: TGTGCCAGTAGCCGCCAGAGCGGGAGGGATGAAAAACTGTTTTTT. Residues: CASSRQSGRDEKLFF. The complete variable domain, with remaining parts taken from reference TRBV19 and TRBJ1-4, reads DGGITQSPKYLFRKEGQNVTLSCEQNLNHDAMYWYRQDPGQGLRLIYYSQIVNDFQKGDIAEGYSVSREKKESFPLTVTSAQKNPTAFYLCASSRQSGRDEKLFFGSGTQLSVL.

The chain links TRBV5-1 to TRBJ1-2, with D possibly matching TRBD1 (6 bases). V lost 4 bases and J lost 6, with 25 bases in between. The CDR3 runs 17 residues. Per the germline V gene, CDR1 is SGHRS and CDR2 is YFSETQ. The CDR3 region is CASSPLGGDMLRNGYTF. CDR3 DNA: TGCGCCAGCAGCCCCTTGGGGGGGGACATGTTGAGGAATGGCTACACCTTC.

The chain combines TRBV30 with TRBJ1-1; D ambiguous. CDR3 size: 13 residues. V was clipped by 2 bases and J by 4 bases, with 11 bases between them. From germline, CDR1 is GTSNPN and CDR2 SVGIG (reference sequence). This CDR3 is CAWSHEGATEAFF. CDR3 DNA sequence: TGTGCCTGGAGTCATGAGGGAGCCACTGAAGCTTTCTTT. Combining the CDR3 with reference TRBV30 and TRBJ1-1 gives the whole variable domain SQTIHQWPATLVQPVGSPLSLECTVEGTSNPNLYWYRQAAGRGLQLLFYSVGIGQISSEVPQNLSASRPQDRQFILSSKKLLLSDSGFYLCAWSHEGATEAFFGQGTRLTVV.

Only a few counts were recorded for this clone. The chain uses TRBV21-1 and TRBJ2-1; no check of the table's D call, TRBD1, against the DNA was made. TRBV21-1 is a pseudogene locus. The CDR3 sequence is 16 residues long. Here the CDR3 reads CASSKEETGSCNEQFF. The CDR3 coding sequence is TGTGCCAGCAGCAAAGAGGAGACAGGTTCTTGCAATGAGCAGTTCTTC.

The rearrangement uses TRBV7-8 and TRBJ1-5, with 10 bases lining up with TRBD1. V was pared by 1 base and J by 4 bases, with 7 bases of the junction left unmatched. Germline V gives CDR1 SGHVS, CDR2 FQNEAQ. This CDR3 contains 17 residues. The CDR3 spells CASSLVGDRGGNQPQHF. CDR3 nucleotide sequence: TGTGCCAGCAGCTTAGTAGGGGACAGGGGTGGGAATCAGCCCCAGCATTTT.

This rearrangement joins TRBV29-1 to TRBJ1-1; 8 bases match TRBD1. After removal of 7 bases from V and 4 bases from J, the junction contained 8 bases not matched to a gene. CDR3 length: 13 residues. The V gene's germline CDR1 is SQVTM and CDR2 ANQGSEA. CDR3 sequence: CSGQQGEGTEAFF. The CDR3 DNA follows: TGCAGCGGCCAACAGGGGGAAGGCACTGAAGCTTTCTTT.

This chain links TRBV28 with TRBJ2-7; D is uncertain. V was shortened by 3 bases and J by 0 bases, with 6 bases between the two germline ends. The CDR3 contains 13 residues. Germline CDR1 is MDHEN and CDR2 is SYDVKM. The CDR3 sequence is CASSFIPSYEQYF. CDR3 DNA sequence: TGTGCCAGCAGTTTTATCCCCTCCTACGAGCAGTACTTC. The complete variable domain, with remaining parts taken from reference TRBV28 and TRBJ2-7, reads DVKVTQSSRYLVKRTGEKVFLECVQDMDHENMFWYRQDPGLGLRLIYFSYDVKMKEKGDIPEGYSVSREKKERFSLILESASTNQTSMYLCASSFIPSYEQYFGPGTRLTVT.

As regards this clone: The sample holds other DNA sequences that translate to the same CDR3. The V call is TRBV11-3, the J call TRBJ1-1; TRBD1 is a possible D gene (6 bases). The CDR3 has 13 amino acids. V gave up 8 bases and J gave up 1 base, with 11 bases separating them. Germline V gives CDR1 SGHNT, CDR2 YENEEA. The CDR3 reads CASSRGGNTEAFF. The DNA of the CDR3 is TGTGCCAGCTCAAGGGGGGGGAACACTGAAGCTTTCTTT.

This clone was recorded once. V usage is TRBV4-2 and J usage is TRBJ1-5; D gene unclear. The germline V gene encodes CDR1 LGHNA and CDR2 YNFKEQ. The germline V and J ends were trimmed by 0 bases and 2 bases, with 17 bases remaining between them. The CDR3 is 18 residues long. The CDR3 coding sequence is TGTGCCAGCAGCCAAGATCCTTGGGCCATCCCGGGCAATCAGCCCCAGCATTTT. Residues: CASSQDPWAIPGNQPQHF.

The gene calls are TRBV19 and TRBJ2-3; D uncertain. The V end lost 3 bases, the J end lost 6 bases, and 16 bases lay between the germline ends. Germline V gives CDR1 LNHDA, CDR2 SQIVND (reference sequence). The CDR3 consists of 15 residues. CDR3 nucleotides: TGTGCCAGTAGTATCGCTATCGCTACTTCCGATACGCAGTATTTT. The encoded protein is CASSIAIATSDTQYF. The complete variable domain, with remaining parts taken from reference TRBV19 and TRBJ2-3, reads DGGITQSPKYLFRKEGQNVTLSCEQNLNHDAMYWYRQDPGQGLRLIYYSQIVNDFQKGDIAEGYSVSREKKESFPLTVTSAQKNPTAFYLCASSIAIATSDTQYFGPGTRLTVL.

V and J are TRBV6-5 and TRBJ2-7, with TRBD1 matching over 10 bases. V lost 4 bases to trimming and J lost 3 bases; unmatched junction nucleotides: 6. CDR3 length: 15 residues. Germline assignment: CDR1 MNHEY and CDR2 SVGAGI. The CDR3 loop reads CASSSRTGGGYEQYF. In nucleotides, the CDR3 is TGTGCCAGCAGTTCCCGGACAGGGGGAGGCTACGAGCAGTACTTC.

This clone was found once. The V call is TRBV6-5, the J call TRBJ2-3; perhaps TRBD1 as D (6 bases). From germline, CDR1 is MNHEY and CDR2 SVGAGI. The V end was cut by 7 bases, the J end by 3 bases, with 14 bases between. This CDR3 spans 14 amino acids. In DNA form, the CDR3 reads TGTGCCAGCAACCGTCGGACAGCAACAGATACGCAGTATTTT. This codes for CASNRRTATDTQYF.

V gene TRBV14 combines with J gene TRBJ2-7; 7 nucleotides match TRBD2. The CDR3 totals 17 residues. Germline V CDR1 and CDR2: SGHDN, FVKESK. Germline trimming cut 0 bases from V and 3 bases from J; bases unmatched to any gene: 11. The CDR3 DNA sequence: TGTGCCAGCAGCCAAGATATGGGGGGGAAGAAGATCTACGAGCAGTACTTC. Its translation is CASSQDMGGKKIYEQYF.

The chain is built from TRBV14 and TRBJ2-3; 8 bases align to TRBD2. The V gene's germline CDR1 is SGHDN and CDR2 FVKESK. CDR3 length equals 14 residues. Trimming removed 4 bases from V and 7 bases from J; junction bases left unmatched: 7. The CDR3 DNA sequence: TGTGCCAGCAGCCCGTTCGGGGGGGTTTATACGCAGTATTTT. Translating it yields CASSPFGGVYTQYF.

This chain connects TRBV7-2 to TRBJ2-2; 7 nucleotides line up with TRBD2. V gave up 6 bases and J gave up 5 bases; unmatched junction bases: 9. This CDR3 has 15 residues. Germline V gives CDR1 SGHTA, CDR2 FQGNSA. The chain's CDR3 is CASRLSSGQTGELFF. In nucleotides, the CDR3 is TGTGCCAGCAGACTCTCTAGCGGTCAGACCGGGGAGCTGTTTTTT. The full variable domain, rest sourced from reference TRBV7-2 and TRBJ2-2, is GAGVSQSPSNKVTEKGKDVELRCDPISGHTALYWYRQSLGQGLEFLIYFQGNSAPDKSGLPSDRFSAERTGGSVSTLTIQRTQQEDSAVYLCASRLSSGQTGELFFGEGSRLTVL.

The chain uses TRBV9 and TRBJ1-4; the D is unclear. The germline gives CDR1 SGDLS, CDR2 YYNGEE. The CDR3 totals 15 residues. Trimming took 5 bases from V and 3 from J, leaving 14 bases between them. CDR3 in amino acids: CASSASRSSNEKLFF. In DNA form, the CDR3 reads TGTGCCAGCAGTGCGTCACGGAGCTCTAATGAAAAACTGTTTTTT.

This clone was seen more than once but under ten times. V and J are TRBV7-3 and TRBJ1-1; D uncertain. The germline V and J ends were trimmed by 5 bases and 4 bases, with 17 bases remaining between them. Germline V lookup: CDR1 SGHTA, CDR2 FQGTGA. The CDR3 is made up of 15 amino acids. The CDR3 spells CASSPGAGRLTEAFF. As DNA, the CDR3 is TGTGCCAGCAGCCCCGGTGCGGGTCGACTCACTGAAGCTTTCTTT.

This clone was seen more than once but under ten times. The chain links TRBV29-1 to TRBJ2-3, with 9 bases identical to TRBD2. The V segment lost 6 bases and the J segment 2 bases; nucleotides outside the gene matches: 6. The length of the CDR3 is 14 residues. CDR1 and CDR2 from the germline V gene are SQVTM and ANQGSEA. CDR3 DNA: TGCAGCGTCTCGAGCGGGGGGCCCACAGATACGCAGTATTTT. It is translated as CSVSSGGPTDTQYF.

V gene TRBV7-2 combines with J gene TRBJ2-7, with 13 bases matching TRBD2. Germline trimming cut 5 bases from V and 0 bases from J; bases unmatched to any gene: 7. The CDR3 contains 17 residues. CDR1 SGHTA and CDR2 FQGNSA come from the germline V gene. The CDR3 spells CASSRGTSGDLSYEQYF. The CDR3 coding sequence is TGTGCCAGCAGCCGCGGGACTAGCGGGGACCTCTCCTACGAGCAGTACTTC.

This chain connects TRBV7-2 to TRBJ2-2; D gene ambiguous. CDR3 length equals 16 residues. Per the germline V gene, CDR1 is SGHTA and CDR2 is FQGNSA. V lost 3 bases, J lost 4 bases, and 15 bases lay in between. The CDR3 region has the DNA TGTGCCAGCAGCTTTGCTGGCCAGATATCCACCGGGGAGCTGTTTTTT. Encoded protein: CASSFAGQISTGELFF.